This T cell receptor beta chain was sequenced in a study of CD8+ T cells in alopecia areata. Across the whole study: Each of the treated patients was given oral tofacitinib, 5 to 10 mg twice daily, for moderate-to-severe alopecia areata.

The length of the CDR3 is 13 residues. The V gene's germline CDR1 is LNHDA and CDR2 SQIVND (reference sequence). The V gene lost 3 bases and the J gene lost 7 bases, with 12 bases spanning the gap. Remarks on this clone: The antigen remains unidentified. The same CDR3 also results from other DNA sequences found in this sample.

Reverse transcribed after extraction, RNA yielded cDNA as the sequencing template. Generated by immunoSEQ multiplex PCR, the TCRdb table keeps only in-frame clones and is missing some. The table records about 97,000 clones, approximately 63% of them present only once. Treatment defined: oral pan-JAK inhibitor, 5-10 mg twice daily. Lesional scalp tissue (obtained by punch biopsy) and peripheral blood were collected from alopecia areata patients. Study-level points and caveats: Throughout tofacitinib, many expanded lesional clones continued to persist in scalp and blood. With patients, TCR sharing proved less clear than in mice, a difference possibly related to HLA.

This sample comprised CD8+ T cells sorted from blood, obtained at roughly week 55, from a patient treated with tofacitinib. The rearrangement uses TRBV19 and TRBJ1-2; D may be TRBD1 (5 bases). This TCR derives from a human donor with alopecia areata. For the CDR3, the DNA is TGTGCCAGTAGTATTGGTTCAGGGAGTGGCTACACCTTC. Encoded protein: CASSIGSGSGYTF.